This entry is about one TCR beta chain. This specimen belongs to a study of blood T cell repertoires in COVID-19. Germline CDR1 reads SGDLS; CDR2 reads YYNGEE. V was clipped by 0 bases and J by 9 bases; unmatched bases: 7. This CDR3 is 14 amino acids long. TCRdb's copy holds only in-frame clones and misses some; the assay was immunoSEQ multiplex PCR. The data contain over 150,000 clones, 90% of them seen just once; the ten biggest clones take up approximately 0.56%. The chain links TRBV9 to TRBJ2-3; 7 bases are a match to TRBD2. The sequenced material came from peripheral blood. The sequence was collected from a man over 45 with acute or convalescent COVID-19. The CDR3 sequence is CASSVAGRGTTQYF. The CDR3 bases are TGTGCCAGCAGCGTAGCTGGGCGGGGGACCACGCAGTATTTT.